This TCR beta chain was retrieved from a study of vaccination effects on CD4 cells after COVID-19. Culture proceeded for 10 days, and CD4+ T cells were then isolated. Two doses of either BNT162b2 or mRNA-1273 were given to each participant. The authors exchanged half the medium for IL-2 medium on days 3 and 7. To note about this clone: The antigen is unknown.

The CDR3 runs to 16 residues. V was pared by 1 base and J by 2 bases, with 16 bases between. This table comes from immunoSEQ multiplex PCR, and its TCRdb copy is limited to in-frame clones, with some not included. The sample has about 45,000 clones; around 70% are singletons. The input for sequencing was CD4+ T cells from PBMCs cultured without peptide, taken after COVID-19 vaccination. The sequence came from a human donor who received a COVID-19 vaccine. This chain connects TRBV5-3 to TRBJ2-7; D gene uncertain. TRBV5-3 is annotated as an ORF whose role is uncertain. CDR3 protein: CARSLISHPSTYEQYF. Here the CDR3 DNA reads TGTGCCAGAAGCTTGATTTCGCACCCGTCTACCTACGAGCAGTACTTC.